This TCR beta chain was identified in a study of blood T cells in healthy people across ages. Study-wide background: About one barcoded beta molecule per two T cells was captured by template switching.

No fewer than 5.5 micrograms of total RNA were isolated from every sample. It was with a sample-barcoded 5' primer and a J-beta primer mix that a second PCR of about 6 to 12 cycles was run. Every cDNA was tagged by a template-switch adaptor with 12 random nucleotides. TCRdb analysed the 5' RACE reads with MiXCR anew, one entry per CDR3 protein. The table lists 800,000 or so distinct CDR3 sequences, 25% of them singletons. The V gene lost 8 bases and the J gene lost 0 bases, with 14 bases spanning the gap. Germline values: CDR1 ENHRY, CDR2 SYGVKD. The CDR3 runs 14 residues. These same records also appear under a second study, on T cells of mothers and their children. That report notes: Mothers gave over 10 million TCR beta CDR3 reads each, and children several million each.

V is TRBV10-3 and J is TRBJ2-7; D possibly corresponds to TRBD2 (6 bases). The sequenced material came from blood. This sequence was found in a boy aged 5-17 years in good health. CDR3 sequence (DNA): TGTGCCATCGAAGATCCGGACTACTCCTACGAGCAGTACTTC. Its protein product is CAIEDPDYSYEQYF.